The 20 T cell receptor beta chains reported below all come from one sample, sequenced in a study of cytomegalovirus exposure and HLA in healthy donors. 13 Jbeta primers and 60 Vbeta primers were used for the PCR. Clones were read by immunoSEQ multiplex PCR, and TCRdb kept only the in-frame ones, dropping some. This sample has tens of thousands of clones; roughly 64% occur once, and the top ten carry roughly 18%. The sample taken for sequencing was PBMCs. The receptors were gathered from a man in his forties or fifties in good health and CMV-seropositive.

The rearrangement uses TRBV7-2 and TRBJ1-3; D gene unclear. With 3 bases removed from V and 5 bases from J, the gap between germline ends came to 5 bases. The germline CDR1 and CDR2 sequences are SGHTA and FQGNSA. This CDR3 has 12 amino acids. In DNA, the CDR3 is TGTGCCAGCAGCTTGTCCAGAAACACCATATATTTT. This codes for CASSLSRNTIYF. Full variable domain (rest looked up from reference TRBV7-2 and TRBJ1-3): GAGVSQSPSNKVTEKGKDVELRCDPISGHTALYWYRQSLGQGLEFLIYFQGNSAPDKSGLPSDRFSAERTGGSVSTLTIQRTQQEDSAVYLCASSLSRNTIYFGEGSWLTVV.

The chain has TRBV7-9 and TRBJ2-7; possible D gene TRBD2, 6 bases. The CDR3 runs 13 residues. The V gene's germline CDR1 is SEHNR and CDR2 FQNEAQ (reference sequence). V was cut by 4 bases and J by 3 bases, with 10 bases left in between. Here the CDR3 reads CASSSGDNYEQYF. The CDR3, as DNA: TGTGCCAGCAGCTCGGGAGATAACTACGAGCAGTACTTC.

This chain links TRBV25-1 with TRBJ2-1, with 12 bases matching TRBD2. The CDR3 runs to 15 residues. Germline loops: CDR1 MGHDK, CDR2 SYGVNS. With V trimmed by 5 bases and J by 5 bases, 4 bases remained unmatched. The CDR3 protein is CASSSTSGGHNEQFF. CDR3 in DNA: TGTGCCAGCAGTTCTACTAGCGGGGGGCACAATGAGCAGTTCTTC.

The V gene is TRBV10-3, the J gene TRBJ1-1; D not resolved. This CDR3 is 17 amino acids long. Germline values: CDR1 ENHRY, CDR2 SYGVKD. The ends were cut back, 2 bases at V and 5 bases at J, with 21 bases in the middle. As DNA, the CDR3 is TGTGCCATCAGTGAGGGAGACACTTTTATACCGGGGACTGAAGCTTTCTTT. Translation gives CAISEGDTFIPGTEAFF.

The chain combines TRBV7-8 with TRBJ1-2; TRBD1 is a possible D gene (6 bases). Germline CDR1 reads SGHVS; CDR2 reads FQNEAQ. The CDR3 totals 15 residues. V was pared by 4 bases and J by 0 bases, with 12 bases between. CDR3 coding DNA: TGTGCCAGCAGCTCCGGACAGTCGACTAACTATGGCTACACCTTC. As protein: CASSSGQSTNYGYTF.

The chain recombines TRBV5-1 with TRBJ2-2, with 7 positions matching TRBD2. This CDR3 has 15 amino acids. Germline CDR1 reads SGHRS; CDR2 reads YFSETQ. The V gene end was trimmed by 3 bases and the J gene end by 5 bases; junction bases not matched to a gene: 7. This CDR3 reads CASSWGGFGTGELFF. CDR3 nucleotides: TGCGCCAGCAGCTGGGGGGGATTCGGAACCGGGGAGCTGTTTTTT.

The chain links TRBV2 to TRBJ2-7; weak D call: TRBD1 (5 bases). CDR1 and CDR2 from the germline V gene are SNHLY and FYNNEI. V was cut by 6 bases and J by 1 base, with 13 bases left in between. The CDR3 is 14 residues long. CDR3 sequence reads: CASRGGQGSYEQYF. The CDR3 coding sequence is TGTGCCAGCAGGGGCGGCCAGGGTTCCTACGAGCAGTACTTC.

V is TRBV6-4 and J is TRBJ1-1; 8 bases map to TRBD1. In germline, CDR1 is MRHNA, CDR2 SNTAGT. V shed 7 bases and J 4 bases; nucleotides not matched to a gene: 5. This CDR3 has 13 amino acids. The CDR3 coding sequence is TGTGCCAGCAAGAAAACAGGGGGCACTGAAGCTTTCTTT. Amino acid sequence: CASKKTGGTEAFF.

This chain links TRBV7-8 with TRBJ1-2; 7 bases fit TRBD1. CDR3 length: 16 residues. V gave up 0 bases and J gave up 4 bases; unmatched junction bases: 8. Germline CDR1 is SGHVS and CDR2 is FQNEAQ. CDR3 sequence: CASSLATSTGIYGYTF. The CDR3, as DNA: TGTGCCAGCAGCTTAGCGACCTCGACAGGGATCTATGGCTACACCTTC.

V gene TRBV7-7 combines with J gene TRBJ2-5; TRBD2 agrees at 16 bases. The CDR3 sequence is 17 residues long. The germline CDR1 and CDR2 sequences are SSHAT and FNYEAQ (reference sequence). With 3 bases clipped from V and 5 bases from J, the junction kept 6 bases outside the gene matches. The CDR3 DNA follows: TGTGCCAGCAGCTTGGGACTAGCGGGGGGGCGCGCCGAGACCCAGTACTTC. It is translated as CASSLGLAGGRAETQYF.

This chain uses TRBV19 with TRBJ2-2; D unresolved. V was pared by 0 bases and J by 6 bases, with 8 bases between. The CDR3 length is 14 residues. Germline assignment: CDR1 LNHDA and CDR2 SQIVND (reference sequence). This chain's CDR3 is CASSIDASPGELFF. DNA of the CDR3: TGTGCCAGTAGTATAGATGCCAGTCCCGGGGAGCTGTTTTTT. The whole variable domain, filled in from reference TRBV19 and TRBJ2-2, reads DGGITQSPKYLFRKEGQNVTLSCEQNLNHDAMYWYRQDPGQGLRLIYYSQIVNDFQKGDIAEGYSVSREKKESFPLTVTSAQKNPTAFYLCASSIDASPGELFFGEGSRLTVL.

The chain is built from TRBV7-6 and TRBJ2-5; 7 nucleotides align to TRBD1. CDR3 size: 19 residues. J lost 3 bases, V lost 3 bases, and 19 bases had no gene match. Germline V gene sequence: CDR1 SGHVS, CDR2 FNYEAQ. The DNA of the CDR3 is TGTGCCAGCAGCTTGCGGCTAGGGGGCTTAAACAAGGTTGAAGAGACCCAGTACTTC. Amino acid sequence: CASSLRLGGLNKVEETQYF.

The V and J genes are TRBV6-6 and TRBJ2-4; 7 bases are a match to TRBD2. The CDR3 is 15 residues long. Germline-derived CDR1 and CDR2 are MNHNY and SVGAGI (reference sequence). The ends lost 5 bases at V and 0 bases at J; junction bases unmatched: 4. CDR3 DNA: TGTGCCAGCAGTCGGGGGGAGTTAGCCAAAAACATTCAGTACTTC. Protein product: CASSRGELAKNIQYF.

The CDR3 region is CASSLGTDGYTF. The CDR3 DNA follows: TGTGCCAGCAGCTTGGGCACCGATGGCTACACCTTC. The chain employs TRBV7-9 and TRBJ1-2, with D unclear. The CDR3 is 12 amino acids. V was cut by 3 bases and J by 6 bases, with 8 bases left in between. Germline V CDR1 and CDR2: SEHNR, FQNEAQ (reference sequence). The full variable domain, its missing parts supplied by reference TRBV7-9 and TRBJ1-2, is DTGVSQNPRHKITKRGQNVTFRCDPISEHNRLYWYRQTLGQGPEFLTYFQNEAQLEKSRLLSDRFSAERPKGSFSTLEIQRTEQGDSAMYLCASSLGTDGYTFGSGTRLTVV.

The chain carries TRBV28 and TRBJ1-2; 9 bases line up with TRBD1. The germline V gene has CDR1 MDHEN and CDR2 SYDVKM. There are 14 residues in the CDR3. V trimming: 2 bases; J trimming: 9 bases; junction bases outside the gene matches: 7. CDR3 DNA sequence: TGTGCCAGCAGTTTACCGGACAGGGGCCCAAGCTACACCTTC. This encodes CASSLPDRGPSYTF.

The J gene is TRBJ2-7, the V gene TRBV5-1; the D gene is possibly TRBD1 (6 bases). This CDR3 is built from 14 residues. CDR1 SGHRS and CDR2 YFSETQ come from the germline V gene. V gave up 1 base and J gave up 3 bases, with 11 bases separating them. In nucleotides, the CDR3 is TGCGCCAGCAGCTTGCGGTCAGGGGACTACGAGCAGTACTTC. The encoded protein is CASSLRSGDYEQYF.

The genes are TRBV7-6 and TRBJ1-5, with D maybe TRBD1 (6 bases). V was shortened by 0 bases and J by 15 bases, with 21 bases between the two germline ends. The CDR3 contains 15 residues. The germline V gene has CDR1 SGHVS and CDR2 FNYEAQ. The chain's CDR3 is CASSLAPSFKDSLHF. The CDR3 DNA is TGTGCCAGCAGCTTAGCGCCATCGTTTAAGGACAGTCTGCATTTT.

This clone came up once. The chain joins TRBV6-1 to TRBJ1-4; D is perhaps TRBD1 (5 bases). The CDR3 extends over 15 amino acids. Germline V gene data show CDR1 as MNHNS and CDR2 as SASEGT. Between the trimmed V and J ends, which lost 0 bases and 1 base, there was a span of 6 bases. The CDR3 sequence is CASSEAGGTNEKLFF. For the CDR3, the DNA is TGTGCCAGCAGTGAAGCGGGGGGAACTAATGAAAAACTGTTTTTT.

The rearrangement uses TRBV7-9 and TRBJ2-1; perhaps TRBD1 as D (5 bases). CDR1 is SEHNR and CDR2 is FQNEAQ in the germline V gene (reference sequence). This CDR3 region has 11 residues. Deletions cut 5 bases from V and 7 bases from J, with 6 bases between. The chain's CDR3 is CASSRQNEQFF. Written as DNA, the CDR3 is TGTGCCAGCAGCCGACAGAATGAGCAGTTCTTC.

The chain employs TRBV18 and TRBJ2-3, with 7 bases that match TRBD2. After removal of 6 bases from V and 6 bases from J, the junction contained 6 bases not matched to a gene. The CDR3 spans 13 residues. Germline values: CDR1 KGHSH, CDR2 LQKENI. The CDR3 region has the DNA TGTGCCAGCTCTTCGGGGGGATCGGATACGCAGTATTTT. Its translation is CASSSGGSDTQYF.